The rows below give T cell receptor beta chains drawn from one sample of a study of blood T cells in healthy people across ages. TCRdb re-called the 5' RACE reads with MiXCR, one entry per CDR3 protein. The sample holds around 850,000 distinct CDR3 sequences, around 36% seen once. Sequenced: blood. These receptors were obtained from a man between 18 and 35 years old in good health. The CDR3 runs from the conserved cysteine through the conserved F or W.

j_call	v_call	cdr3_aa
TRBJ1-4	TRBV7-9	CASSSSQEHNEKLFF
TRBJ2-2	TRBV14	CASSQASGIAGELFF
TRBJ1-2	TRBV12-3/TRBV12-4	CASSSPDRGRSYGYTF
TRBJ2-1	TRBV12-3/TRBV12-4	CASSLTGLQFF
TRBJ2-3	TRBV29-1	CSGGGVSSTDTQYF
TRBJ2-5	TRBV2	CASSPVREETQYF
TRBJ2-3	TRBV2	CASSAERGVTDTQYF
NA	TRBV5-5	CASSLAGTEQYF
TRBJ2-1	TRBV6-5	CASSPFLRQGPYNEQFF
TRBJ2-7	TRBV4-1	CTSSQDGQGWYEQYF
TRBJ2-7	TRBV6-5	CASSYSITGWHEQYF
TRBJ2-5	TRBV11-2	CASSPWPSGETQYF
TRBJ1-5	TRBV12-3/TRBV12-4	CASSPGQGMANQPQHF
TRBJ2-5	TRBV6-5	CASSYQALGGETQYF
TRBJ2-3	TRBV10-2	CASSESGGTDTQYF
TRBJ2-1	TRBV12-3/TRBV12-4	CASTRTLNEQFF
TRBJ2-6	TRBV7-9	CASSRYLGTGNGANVLTF
TRBJ2-1	TRBV6-5	CASSPRLAEYNEQFF
TRBJ2-7	TRBV27	CASSFYQRFSYEQYF
TRBJ2-1	TRBV3-1	CASSLDLAGAYNERFF
TRBJ1-2	TRBV7-9	CASEGRVEVYGYTF
TRBJ1-1	TRBV5-1	CASSSYRGSDEAFF
TRBJ2-3	TRBV27	CASGTGFSDTQYF
TRBJ2-1	TRBV9	CASSRDNGEQFF
TRBJ2-1	TRBV4-2	CASSQPSGGASNEQFF
TRBJ1-3	TRBV4-3	CASSQGRGPLANTIYF
TRBJ1-1	TRBV6-5	CASSYSGQPNTEAFF
TRBJ2-7	TRBV25-1	CASSGENHPTYEQYF
TRBJ1-5	TRBV7-2	CASRPSGTQPQHF
TRBJ2-1	TRBV24-1	CATSDPTSSSYNEQFF
TRBJ2-3	TRBV3-1	CASSLRGIDTQYF
TRBJ2-5	TRBV7-9	CASSLGRGLETQYF
TRBJ1-1	TRBV27	CASRRIGRDEAFF
TRBJ2-3	TRBV20-1	CSAPPDRGQVDTQYF
TRBJ1-1	TRBV27	CASSLSVENTEAFF
TRBJ1-2	TRBV2	CASRTGYGYTF
TRBJ2-7	TRBV19	CASSIGGNSYEQYF
TRBJ1-2	TRBV6-1	CASSETAGSNGYTF
TRBJ2-7	TRBV5-1	CASSLRDSGDYNEQYF
TRBJ2-5	TRBV7-9	CASSLGSGAETQYF
TRBJ1-2	TRBV6-5	CASSPEGATGYGYTF
TRBJ1-1	TRBV12-3/TRBV12-4	CASSLTSGTYEAFF
TRBJ2-3	TRBV7-2	CASSLTSLAGVNTDTQYF
TRBJ2-1	TRBV4-3	CASGSGVAGASYNEQFF
TRBJ2-7	TRBV20-1	CSAREIGTGGGEQYF
NA	TRBV12-3/TRBV12-4	CASSPLSGAWETQYF
TRBJ2-7	TRBV11-2	CASSGTDYSSYEQYF